This T cell receptor (beta chain) was observed in a study of Graves' ophthalmopathy and Graves' hyperthyroidism. Study-level information: No ophthalmopathy within 18 months of follow-up signified stable hyperthyroidism. Study-wide results and caveats: Blood also harbored most expanded thyroid clonotypes above 0.001 frequency.

Germline V gene data show CDR1 as MDHEN and CDR2 as SYDVKM. CDR3 length: 14 amino acids. Trimming left V 6 bases short and J 4 bases short, with 16 bases between. No donor had other autoimmune disease, uncontrolled infection, pregnancy or lactation. Clinicians made diagnoses from clinical symptoms, serum thyroxine, TRAb, thyroid ultrasound and orbital computed tomography. Beta-chain TCR CDR3 regions were amplified from RNA transcripts. The first-round RT-PCR employed HTBI primers together with the Qiagen OneStep RT-PCR kit. A multiplex PCR was then performed as the second round. TCRdb recomputed calls from the multiplex PCR reads with MiXCR, one row per CDR3 protein. The repertoire holds roughly 1.1 million distinct CDR3 sequences, with about 38% as singletons. Worth noting for this clonotype: The antigen is not known.

The receptor was derived from an adult man with Graves' hyperthyroidism. The material sequenced was peripheral blood or thyroid tissue (not recorded which). The V gene is TRBV28, the J gene TRBJ2-7; no firm D call. Here the CDR3 DNA reads TGTGCCAGCAGCTCCGGGTCTTCCCAATACGAGCAGTACTTC. Translating it yields CASSSGSSQYEQYF.